This TCR beta chain originates from a study of Graves' ophthalmopathy and Graves' hyperthyroidism (dated by TCRdb to between 2018 and 2020). About the study as a whole: Peripheral blood was collected at initial diagnosis, before any treatment. TCR beta repertoire signatures were used to distinguish Graves' ophthalmopathy from Graves' hyperthyroidism and to predict progression to ophthalmopathy. In total, approximately 140 blood samples were TCR-sequenced: 43 ophthalmopathy, approximately 75 hyperthyroidism and about 17 hyperthyroidism-to-ophthalmopathy patients. To explore V-J signatures that separate ophthalmopathy from hyperthyroidism, a discovery set of about a hundred patients was enrolled, consisting of about 45 with ophthalmopathy and approximately 60 with stable hyperthyroidism. An independent validation cohort comprised around 19 hyperthyroidism patients and some 16 patients who later progressed from hyperthyroidism to ophthalmopathy. In more than 5 hyperthyroidism patients, the T-cell repertoire of thyroid tissue was compared with the T-cell repertoire of blood. Following sampling, methimazole starting at 30 mg daily was administered to hyperthyroidism patients, and high-dose intravenous methylprednisolone was administered to ophthalmopathy patients. For training and testing, the 110 or so patients in the discovery cohort were randomly divided in a 7:3 ratio.

Reading from cysteine to phenylalanine, the CDR3 counts 12 amino acids. The CDR3 DNA has 36 bases and is translated from base 1. Reading the germline V gene gives CDR1 SGHTA and CDR2 FQGNSA. Deletion took 3 bases off V and 3 bases off J, with a span of 6 bases between the germline ends. Overall study results and their limits: Sample size was not statistically predetermined, and group allocation was not concealed from the investigators. The 13-signature model separated ophthalmopathy from stable hyperthyroidism with approximately 88% sensitivity and less than 83% specificity in cross-validation, and 80%/75% in the test set. In validation, the model predicted ophthalmopathy progression with over 60% sensitivity and roughly 72% specificity; around twelve predicted patients were CT-confirmed with GO in a median of approximately 6.2 months. Most expanded thyroid clonotypes with frequency above 0.001 were also detected in blood, suggesting blood repertoires may reflect the thyroid immune response.

TCR beta CDR3 regions were amplified from RNA transcripts for repertoire sequencing. A first-round RT-PCR used HTBI primers with the Qiagen OneStep RT-PCR kit, followed by a second-round multiplex PCR, size selection and purification. Libraries were sequenced on an Illumina HiSeq2000 using paired-end 100 bp reads. The study's own analysis went as follows. SOAPnuke was used for read processing, and reads with adapters, uncalled bases, a mean Phred below 15, or no exact constant-primer or identifier match were discarded. COPE v1.2.5 was used to merge high-quality paired reads. Clonotypes were defined as unique nucleotide sequences and were aligned to IMGT TRB V, D and J references using MiTCR v1.1. Only V-J combinations with frequency above 0.0001 were analysed, covering 98% to 99.2% of repertoires. For each V-J combination, a TCR clonal expansion and chaos score was defined as F50 clonal expansion divided by the chaos observed in the TCRdist matrix. Welch's t-statistics and random forest were used to reduce the features to about a dozen V-J combinations, which were then used as input to a naive Bayes classifier. The similarity between thyroid and blood repertoires was quantified using the Morisita-Horn index. The raw public data were reprocessed by TCRdb itself: fastp quality trimming at Q25, MiXCR clonotype calling, in-frame beta chains only. All rows with the same CDR3 protein become a single entry with the most common DNA and genes. None of the V and J calls come from the authors' own analysis; TCRdb made them. In this sample the table shows about 400,000 distinct CDR3 sequences, 15% of which occur a single time. The ten top clones hold 5.5% to 7% of the sample.

A patient counted as having stable hyperthyroidism if there was no progression to ophthalmopathy within 18 months of follow-up. The hyperthyroidism patients were 18 to 65 years old and newly diagnosed, with a disease duration of less than 2 months. Patients with other autoimmune diseases, uncontrolled infections, pregnancy or lactation were excluded. Clinical symptoms, serum thyroxine, TRAb, thyroid ultrasound and orbital computed tomography formed the basis of the diagnosis. PBMCs were isolated from about 9.1 ml of fresh peripheral blood by Ficoll-Paque density gradient centrifugation. Total RNA was extracted using Trizol reagent, and RNA quality was checked on an Agilent 2100 Bioanalyzer. At least ten counts were recorded for this clonotype. It has no known antigen specificity. No much larger clonotype is one base removed from it; base qualities were not supplied.

The V gene is TRBV7-2 and the J gene is TRBJ2-7, with the D segment identity uncertain. The origin of this receptor is a woman between 18 and 29 years old with stable Graves' hyperthyroidism. Donor details come from another sample of the same person, matched by shared clones. The sequenced sample consisted of peripheral blood. The bases are TGTGCCAGCAGCTTGTACGGCTACGAGCAGTACTTC. Its protein product is CASSLYGYEQYF.